This T cell receptor beta chain was found in a study of blood T cell repertoires in COVID-19. Assay: immunoSEQ multiplex PCR; the TCRdb copy retains only in-frame clones and omits some. The sample lists a few hundred thousand clones; 85% to 90% were seen once. This CDR3 is 15 amino acids long. Between the trimmed V and J ends, which lost 5 bases and 7 bases, there was a span of 15 bases. Germline lookup yields CDR1 SGHTA and CDR2 FQGNSA. The chain uses TRBV7-2 and TRBJ1-6, with D tentatively TRBD1 (5 bases). The sequenced sample was peripheral blood. The source of this sequence is a woman aged 65 to 85 with active or convalescent COVID-19. The CDR3: CASSPQGWENSPLHF. The CDR3 nucleotides read TGTGCCAGCAGCCCTCAGGGATGGGAAAATTCACCCCTCCACTTT.